What follows are 20 T cell receptor beta chains derived from one specimen sequenced in a study of read filtering for tumor transcriptome and immune sequencing. From 400 to 450 ng of RNA, a library with molecular barcoded alpha/delta and beta/gamma adaptors was made. TCRdb reprocessed the reads via MiXCR and lists one record per CDR3 protein. Of tens of thousands of distinct CDR3 sequences listed, 9.5% to 15% are singletons. The sample comprised a population of CD138-negative cells sorted from bone marrow. These receptors all stem from a donor at least 40 years old with multiple myeloma.

Regarding this clonotype: A much larger clone differs from this one at a single base, so this may be a read error. This chain joins TRBV12-3 or TRBV12-4 and TRBJ2-1, with no clear D. This CDR3 is 11 amino acids long. CDR3 residues: CASSPYNGQFF. The CDR3 DNA sequence: TGTGCCAGCAGTCCGTACAATGGGCAGTTCTTC.

The table lists this clonotype with many counts. V gene TRBV4-1 combines with J gene TRBJ2-1, with D unclear. The CDR3 is 12 residues long. The V gene's germline CDR1 is MGHRA and CDR2 YSYEKL. The V end was cut by 4 bases, the J end by 8 bases, with 9 bases between. The CDR3 bases are TGCGCCAGCAGCCTTCCGGCTGATGAGCAGTTCTTC. It codes for CASSLPADEQFF.

This clonotype has a count of ten or more. V usage is TRBV19 and J usage is TRBJ2-2, with a weak D call TRBD2 (5 bases). V shed 6 bases and J shed 4 bases, with 9 bases lying between them. CDR1 and CDR2 (germline): LNHDA, SQIVND (reference sequence). This CDR3 spans 13 amino acids. The CDR3, as DNA: TGTGCCAGTAGGCGGACTCCCACCGGGGAGCTGTTTTTT. Amino acid sequence: CASRRTPTGELFF.

A remark on this clonotype: Given a much more abundant clone one base away, this may be a read error. This rearrangement joins TRBV7-3 to TRBJ2-3; D tentatively reads TRBD1 or TRBD2 (5 bases each). V gave up 5 bases and J gave up 1 base, with 13 bases separating them. There are 15 residues in the CDR3. Germline V lookup: CDR1 SGHTA, CDR2 FQGTGA. The CDR3 reads CASSPRGAGTDTQYF. The CDR3 nucleotides read TGTGCCAGCAGCCCGAGGGGAGCGGGCACAGATACGCAGTATTTT.

This clonotype was observed at least ten times. The chain carries TRBV24-1 and TRBJ2-1, with 7 bases aligning to TRBD2. CDR1 and CDR2 (germline): KGHDR, SFDVKD. After removal of 0 bases from V and 1 base from J, the junction contained 2 bases not matched to a gene. This CDR3 is 16 amino acids long. CDR3 sequence reads: CATSDLTSESYNEQFF. CDR3 bases: TGTGCCACCAGTGATTTGACTAGCGAATCCTACAATGAGCAGTTCTTC.

This clonotype has a count of ten or more. CDR3 nucleotides: TGTGCCAGCGTGAGACAGGGGGCTTCCTACAATGAGCAGTTCTTC. Encoded protein: CASVRQGASYNEQFF. The chain employs TRBV18 and TRBJ2-1, with TRBD1 identical over 10 bases. V shed 8 bases, J shed 1 base, and the junction held 5 bases outside the gene matches. Germline V gene lookup returns CDR1 KGHSH and CDR2 LQKENI. CDR3 size: 15 residues.

Remarks on this clonotype: A much larger clone differs by one base, so this may be a read error. The V and J genes are TRBV12-3 or TRBV12-4 and TRBJ2-2; 9 nucleotides match TRBD1. V lost 5 bases, J lost 14 bases, and 15 bases stayed unmatched. The CDR3 totals 15 residues. The CDR3, as DNA: TGTGCCAGCAGTGAAGCGCTTCGAGGGACAGGGCAACTGTTTTTT. Translation: CASSEALRGTGQLFF.

This clonotype was seen repeatedly, ten times or more. This chain joins TRBV9 and TRBJ2-1; D is undetermined. The V end was cut by 4 bases, the J end by 5 bases, with 4 bases between. Germline V gives CDR1 SGDLS, CDR2 YYNGEE. The CDR3 has 11 residues. The CDR3 coding sequence is TGTGCCAGCAGCACAAACAATGAGCAGTTCTTC. Its protein product is CASSTNNEQFF.

This clonotype was seen only a few times. This may arise from a read error, as a much more abundant clone is one base away. J is TRBJ1-5 and V is TRBV7-2; maybe TRBD1 (6 bases). Germline CDR1 is SGHTA and CDR2 is FQGNSA. This CDR3 is built from 15 residues. V shed 2 bases and J shed 9 bases, with 17 bases lying between them. CDR3: CASSLLGQIDLPQHF. In nucleotides, the CDR3 is TGTGCCAGCAGCTTACTCGGACAGATAGATCTGCCCCAGCATTTT.

This clonotype was counted at least ten times. This rearrangement joins TRBV12-3 or TRBV12-4 to TRBJ1-1; D is perhaps TRBD1 (5 bases). CDR3 length: 14 residues. Trimming left V 4 bases short and J 0 bases short, with 9 bases between. CDR3 protein: CASSSTGMNTEAFF. Here the CDR3 DNA reads TGTGCCAGCAGTTCCACAGGCATGAACACTGAAGCTTTCTTT.

In this sample, this clonotype turned up many times. This chain links TRBV27 with TRBJ2-6; TRBD2 is a possible D gene (5 bases). CDR3 length equals 18 residues. V lost 3 bases, J lost 0 bases, and 15 bases lay in between. Germline values: CDR1 MNHEY, CDR2 SMNVEV (reference sequence). The CDR3 is CASSLKGEVRSGANVLTF. The CDR3 region has the DNA TGTGCCAGCAGTTTGAAGGGAGAAGTTCGCTCTGGGGCCAACGTCCTGACTTTC.

This clonotype has a count of ten or more. The chain is built from TRBV27 and TRBJ2-3, with D unclear. The germline V gene encodes CDR1 MNHEY and CDR2 SMNVEV (reference sequence). Deletions cut 2 bases from V and 6 bases from J, with 12 bases between. The CDR3 totals 14 residues. Here the CDR3 DNA reads TGTGCCAGCAGTTTACAGATGGACGTCGATACGCAGTATTTT. Its protein is CASSLQMDVDTQYF.

At least ten counts were recorded for this clonotype. The chain links TRBV7-9 to TRBJ1-1; D unresolved. The CDR3 contains 16 residues. The V end was cut by 0 bases, the J end by 4 bases, with 15 bases between. In germline, CDR1 is SEHNR, CDR2 FQNEAQ (reference sequence). CDR3 protein: CASSLARPEPATEAFF. The DNA of the CDR3 is TGTGCCAGCAGCTTAGCGCGGCCCGAACCCGCCACTGAAGCTTTCTTT.

In its sample, this clonotype was seen many times. The genes are TRBV12-3 or TRBV12-4 and TRBJ2-7; D is possibly TRBD1 (5 bases). Between the trimmed V and J ends, which lost 5 bases and 2 bases, there was a span of 16 bases. The CDR3 runs 15 residues. CDR3 DNA sequence: TGTGCCAGCAGTATCAGGGATCGGAGACCCTACGAGCAGTACTTC. It specifies CASSIRDRRPYEQYF.

This clonotype was observed many times. The CDR3 coding sequence is TGTGCCAGCAGCTTACATACTAGCGGGAGTGATACGCAGTATTTT. This translates into CASSLHTSGSDTQYF. The chain has TRBV11-2 and TRBJ2-3; 11 bases match TRBD2. CDR1 SGHAT and CDR2 FQNNGV come from the germline V gene. The V and J ends lost 2 bases and 6 bases, in that order; junction bases with no gene match: 4. The CDR3 contains 15 residues.

There are many counts of this clonotype. This sequence joins TRBV5-1 and TRBJ2-5, with TRBD1 as a possible D gene (6 bases). V dropped 2 bases and J dropped 3 bases, with 20 bases sitting between them. The CDR3 consists of 17 residues. Germline V CDR1 and CDR2: SGHRS, YFSETQ. The DNA for the CDR3 is TGCGCCAGCAGCTTAGAAGGTACCGGGACAACAGAAGAGACCCAGTACTTC. Translated, it gives CASSLEGTGTTEETQYF. The full variable domain, its missing parts supplied by reference TRBV5-1 and TRBJ2-5, is KAGVTQTPRYLIKTRGQQVTLSCSPISGHRSVSWYQQTPGQGLQFLFEYFSETQRNKGNFPGRFSGRQFSNSRSEMNVSTLELGDSALYLCASSLEGTGTTEETQYFGPGTRLLVL.

This clonotype was found many times. The V gene is TRBV3-1, the J gene TRBJ1-3; D ambiguous. Trimming took off 2 bases at V and 0 bases at J, with 8 bases between the two ends. The germline V gene encodes CDR1 LGHDT and CDR2 YNNKEL (reference sequence). CDR3 length: 15 amino acids. In DNA, the CDR3 is TGTGCCAGCAGCCAACGACTGACCTCTGGAAACACCATATATTTT. Protein: CASSQRLTSGNTIYF.

This clonotype occurred many times. This chain connects TRBV7-2 to TRBJ2-2; D gene unclear. The CDR3 runs to 13 residues. Germline V CDR1 and CDR2: SGHTA, FQGNSA. V lost 5 bases to trimming and J lost 5 bases, with 9 bases between them. In nucleotides, the CDR3 is TGTGCCAGCAGCCTCACAACGACCGGGGAGCTGTTTTTT. This translates into CASSLTTTGELFF.

Many counts were recorded for this clonotype. The chain uses TRBV2 and TRBJ2-6, with D perhaps matching TRBD1 (5 bases). CDR3 length equals 15 residues. CDR1 and CDR2 from the germline V gene are SNHLY and FYNNEI. The germline V and J ends were trimmed by 6 bases and 1 base, with 10 bases remaining between them. The CDR3 sequence is CASSPSGSGANVLTF. DNA for the CDR3: TGTGCCAGCAGCCCTTCAGGGTCTGGGGCCAACGTCCTGACTTTC.

In this sample, this clonotype turned up many times. The chain is built from TRBV7-8 and TRBJ2-1; weak D call: TRBD2 (6 bases). V shed 3 bases and J shed 6 bases, with 9 bases lying between them. The CDR3 extends over 13 amino acids. Germline-derived CDR1 and CDR2 are SGHVS and FQNEAQ. DNA for the CDR3: TGTGCCAGCAGCTTGACTAGTCTCAATGAGCAGTTCTTC. Protein product: CASSLTSLNEQFF.